This is a list of T cell receptor beta chains from one sample in a study of Graves' ophthalmopathy and Graves' hyperthyroidism. MiXCR, run by TCRdb on the multiplex PCR reads, gives a single entry per CDR3 protein. The repertoire has about 380,000 distinct CDR3 sequences, approximately 15% of them found once; the top ten carry approximately 7%. The material sequenced was peripheral blood. Every receptor here comes from a woman aged 18-29 years with stable Graves' hyperthyroidism. The CDR3 runs from the conserved cysteine through the conserved F or W. The order of the fields is V gene, clone size, D gene, J gene, CDR3 DNA, CDR3 protein. D genes are given only for firm matches. For some rows the clone size is stated as once, few or many, or as a class when expanded; others skip it.

TRBV12-3/TRBV12-4	many	.	TRBJ2-3	TGTGCCAGCAGTCTTGACCAGCCGGCCACAGATACGCAGTATTTT	CASSLDQPATDTQYF
TRBV6-1	.	TRBD1	TRBJ2-5	TGTGCCAGCACCTACGGAGGACAGGGGAAAGGAGAGACCCAGTACTTC	CASTYGGQGKGETQYF
TRBV7-7	many	TRBD1	TRBJ2-7	TGTGCTAGCAGCGCACATCCGGGACAGGCCTACGAGCAGTACTTC	CASSAHPGQAYEQYF
TRBV6-5	many	TRBD1	TRBJ1-3	TGTGCCAGCACCCTGATTGGCGGACAGGGGTCTGGAAACACCATATATTTT	CASTLIGGQGSGNTIYF
TRBV6-5	few	.	TRBJ2-1	TGTGCCAGCAGTTACCCACGTGAGCGTTACAATGAGCAGTTCTTC	CASSYPRERYNEQFF
TRBV12-3/TRBV12-4	many	.	TRBJ2-7	TGTGCCAGCAGTTTTAGTATAGGGACCCCCCACGAGCAGTACTTC	CASSFSIGTPHEQYF
TRBV4-2	many	.	TRBJ2-5	TGTGCCAGCAGCCAACAGCAAGAGACCCAGTACTTC	CASSQQQETQYF
TRBV7-2	.	.	TRBJ1-3	TGTGCCAGCGGGACACCGTCTGGAAACACCATATATTTT	CASGTPSGNTIYF
TRBV25-1	.	TRBD1	TRBJ1-2	TGTGCCAGCAGGGAGACAGGGGGCAACTATGGCTACACCTTC	CASRETGGNYGYTF
TRBV24-1	many	TRBD1	TRBJ1-1	TGTGCCACCAGTGATGGACAGGGGTTGAACACTGAAGCTTTCTTT	CATSDGQGLNTEAFF
TRBV6-2/TRBV6-3	many	.	TRBJ1-2	TGTGCCAGCAGTTACCTCCTCTACGGGGATTCAGGCTACACCTTC	CASSYLLYGDSGYTF
TRBV29-1	.	.	TRBJ1-5	TGCAGCGCCCTTAGACAGCCCCAGCATTTT	CSALRQPQHF
TRBV4-2	few	TRBD1	TRBJ2-5	TGTGCCAGCAGCCAAGAGAGAGACAGGGAAGAGACCCAGTACTTC	CASSQERDREETQYF
TRBV2	many	.	TRBJ1-1	TGTGCCAGCAGTGAGCGGCGGGGGGGGAACACTGAAGCTTTCTTT	CASSERRGGNTEAFF
TRBV4-2	many	TRBD1	TRBJ2-6	TGTGCCAGCAGCCGGACAGGCCAGTCTGGGGCCAACGTCCTGACTTTC	CASSRTGQSGANVLTF
TRBV19	few	.	TRBJ1-2	TGTGCCAGTAGAAGTACTGGATATGGCTACACCTTC	CASRSTGYGYTF
TRBV6-5	many	TRBD1	TRBJ1-1	TGTGCCAGTAACCTGGGACAGGGGAACACTGAAGCTTTCTTT	CASNLGQGNTEAFF
TRBV6-5	many	.	TRBJ1-2	TGTGCCAGCAGTTTCCTAGGCGGCTACACCTTC	CASSFLGGYTF
TRBV19	many	.	TRBJ1-1	TGTGCTTCTGCCCCTCACTCGTCCTACACTGAAGCTTTCTTT	CASAPHSSYTEAFF
TRBV15	many	TRBD1	TRBJ2-7	TGTGCCACCAGCAGAGGGGACAGGGGTTACGAGCAGTACTTC	CATSRGDRGYEQYF
TRBV6-5	many	.	TRBJ1-2	TGTGCCAGCAGTTACTCGGAAACACAGGTCTACACCTTC	CASSYSETQVYTF
TRBV6-2/TRBV6-3	.	.	TRBJ2-7	TGTGCCAGCACTTACAACGCGGCCTACGAGCAGTACTTC	CASTYNAAYEQYF
TRBV12-3/TRBV12-4	many	TRBD1	TRBJ1-2	TGTGCCAGCAGTTACGGGACAGGACGCCACTACACCTTC	CASSYGTGRHYTF
TRBV12-3/TRBV12-4	many	TRBD1	TRBJ1-1	TGTGCCAGCAGTTTGGCAGGGGGGGGGTTGCGGACTGAAGCTTTCTTT	CASSLAGGGLRTEAFF
TRBV5-1	.	TRBD2	TRBJ2-4	TGCGCCAGCAGCGCTGGCCGGACTAGCGGGGGGGCGTACATTAAGTACTTC	CASSAGRTSGGAYIKYF
TRBV11-2	.	TRBD2	TRBJ2-6	TGTGCCAGCAGCTTAGGTCTACTAGCGGGGTACTCTGGGGCCAACGTCCTGACTTTC	CASSLGLLAGYSGANVLTF
TRBV12-3/TRBV12-4	many	.	TRBJ1-5	TGTGCCAGTAGAGGGGACACCCCGCGGAGTCAGCCCCAGCATTTT	CASRGDTPRSQPQHF
TRBV13	many	.	TRBJ1-1	TGTGCCAGCAGCTCATATCGCGGCACTGAAGCTTTCTTT	CASSSYRGTEAFF